These 12 T cell receptor beta chains came from one sample sequenced in a study of blood T cell repertoires in COVID-19 (dated by TCRdb to 2018 to 2021). Library preparation was by the immunoSEQ multiplex PCR assay. Drawn from immuneACCESS, this table holds only the in-frame rearrangements with V and J called that TCRdb kept. Clones are partly lost; checked studies trace under half to an unresolved V gene and leave the rest unexplained. The sample includes 150,000 to 200,000 clones, with about 91% observed a single time. Under 3% of the sample comes from the top ten. Sequencing input: PBMCs or T cells enriched from blood (not recorded which). The receptors stem from a woman aged 40-49 years with acute COVID-19.

CDR3 DNA sequence: TGTGCCAGCAGCTTCTACGGGGACATCTATGGCTACACCTTC. This sequence encodes CASSFYGDIYGYTF. The genes are TRBV5-5 and TRBJ1-2; the D gene is possibly TRBD1 (6 bases). This CDR3 comprises 14 residues. V lost 2 bases and J lost 4, with 12 bases in between. Germline values: CDR1 SGHKS, CDR2 YYEKEE (reference sequence).

The genes are TRBV3-1 (or the pseudogene TRBV3-2) and TRBJ1-4; D gene unclear. V was pared by 0 bases and J by 3 bases, with 5 bases between. Looked up from germline, CDR1 is LGHDT and CDR2 is YNNKEL (reference sequence). There are 14 residues in the CDR3. The CDR3 nucleotides read TGTGCCAGCAGCCAAGATTCAGCTAATGAAAAACTGTTTTTT. Translation gives CASSQDSANEKLFF.

V is TRBV28 and J is TRBJ1-1; D is possibly TRBD1 (5 bases). Germline-derived CDR1 and CDR2 are MDHEN and SYDVKM. The CDR3 totals 13 residues. V was pared by 8 bases and J by 3 bases, with 13 bases between. The CDR3 DNA is TGTGCCAGCTGGGGCATAACTCACACTGAAGCTTTCTTT. It translates to CASWGITHTEAFF.

This rearrangement joins TRBV28 to TRBJ2-7; 15 bases match TRBD2. The germline V gene encodes CDR1 MDHEN and CDR2 SYDVKM. The length of the CDR3 is 18 residues. The J segment lost 2 bases and the V segment lost 5 bases, leaving 10 bases of the junction unmatched. CDR3 sequence reads: CASSPPGLAGGRTYEQYF. The CDR3 nucleotides are TGTGCCAGCAGTCCCCCGGGACTAGCGGGGGGCCGTACCTACGAGCAGTACTTC.

The V gene is TRBV27, the J gene TRBJ2-2, with 10 bases that match TRBD2. Trimming cost V 6 bases and J 6 bases; bases outside gene matches: 13. Germline assignment: CDR1 MNHEY and CDR2 SMNVEV (reference sequence). The length of the CDR3 is 17 residues. CDR3 loop: CASRSSGGALWAGELFF. CDR3 in DNA: TGTGCCAGCAGGTCCAGCGGGGGGGCCTTGTGGGCCGGGGAGCTGTTTTTT.

The J gene is TRBJ2-5, the V gene TRBV18; tentatively, D is TRBD2 (5 bases). Between the trimmed V and J ends, which lost 5 bases and 7 bases, there was a span of 17 bases. This CDR3 region has 14 residues. The germline V gene encodes CDR1 KGHSH and CDR2 LQKENI. The DNA for the CDR3 is TGTGCCAGCTCATTGACCGGGGTACGAGGGACCCAGTACTTC. Translation gives CASSLTGVRGTQYF.

The chain is built from TRBV2 and TRBJ1-6, with 7 bases aligning to TRBD1. Germline loops: CDR1 SNHLY, CDR2 FYNNEI. The CDR3 is 18 residues long. J was trimmed by 4 bases and V by 3 bases; bases with no gene match: 12. CDR3 region: CASSDGQELSFYNSPLHF. CDR3 DNA: TGTGCCAGCAGTGATGGACAGGAGCTTTCCTTTTATAATTCACCCCTCCACTTT.

The rearrangement joins TRBV2 to TRBJ1-1; D is uncertain. Trimming left V 6 bases short and J 3 bases short, with 5 bases between. There are 11 residues in the CDR3. Germline V CDR1 and CDR2: SNHLY, FYNNEI. The CDR3 coding sequence is TGTGCCAGCAGCGTTTACACTGAAGCTTTCTTT. Translation gives CASSVYTEAFF.

The rearrangement links TRBV4-3 to TRBJ2-2, with 7 bases matching TRBD2. CDR1 is LGHNA, CDR2 YSLEER, per germline. The CDR3 runs to 17 residues. With V trimmed by 0 bases and J by 5 bases, 9 bases remained unmatched. The CDR3, as DNA: TGCGCCAGCAGCCAAGATTGGGGGAGGGCCAGTACCGGGGAGCTGTTTTTT. Encoded protein: CASSQDWGRASTGELFF.

This chain connects TRBV7-8 to TRBJ2-7; TRBD1 matches at 9 bases. The CDR3 is 15 residues long. CDR1 and CDR2 from the germline V gene are SGHVS and FQNEAQ. After removal of 5 bases from V and 3 bases from J, the junction contained 8 bases not matched to a gene. CDR3 amino acids: CASSLPGQGFYEQYF. The CDR3 region has the DNA TGTGCCAGCAGCCTTCCGGGACAGGGATTCTACGAGCAGTACTTC.

As concerns this clone: The sample carries other DNA sequences with the same CDR3. The chain carries TRBV5-1 and TRBJ2-1; the D is unclear. Germline V gives CDR1 SGHRS, CDR2 YFSETQ. Trimming took 2 bases from V and 2 from J, leaving 8 bases between them. The CDR3 is 14 amino acids. CDR3 in amino acids: CASSFSGTYNEQFF. CDR3 coding DNA: TGCGCCAGCAGCTTCTCAGGAACCTACAATGAGCAGTTCTTC.

This clone has more than one count but fewer than ten. The J gene is TRBJ1-1, the V gene TRBV12-3 or TRBV12-4; TRBD1 matches 9 bases. The junction had 3 bases not matched to a gene; V was cut back by 6 bases and J by 4 bases. This CDR3 has 13 residues. CDR3 sequence: CASRQTGGTEAFF. DNA of the CDR3: TGTGCCAGCAGACAGACAGGGGGCACTGAAGCTTTCTTT.